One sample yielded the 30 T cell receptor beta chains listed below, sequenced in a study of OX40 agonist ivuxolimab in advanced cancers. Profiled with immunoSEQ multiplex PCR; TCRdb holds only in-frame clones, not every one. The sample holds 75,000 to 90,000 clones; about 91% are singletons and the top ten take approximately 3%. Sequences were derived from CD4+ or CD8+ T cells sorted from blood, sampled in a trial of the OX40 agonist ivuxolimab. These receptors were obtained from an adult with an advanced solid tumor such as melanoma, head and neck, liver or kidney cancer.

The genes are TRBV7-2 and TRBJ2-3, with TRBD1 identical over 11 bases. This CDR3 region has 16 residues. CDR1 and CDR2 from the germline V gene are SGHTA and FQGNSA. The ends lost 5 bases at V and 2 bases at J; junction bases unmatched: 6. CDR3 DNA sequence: TGTGCCAGCAGCCCCCGGGACAGGGGGTTCACAGATACGCAGTATTTT. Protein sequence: CASSPRDRGFTDTQYF.

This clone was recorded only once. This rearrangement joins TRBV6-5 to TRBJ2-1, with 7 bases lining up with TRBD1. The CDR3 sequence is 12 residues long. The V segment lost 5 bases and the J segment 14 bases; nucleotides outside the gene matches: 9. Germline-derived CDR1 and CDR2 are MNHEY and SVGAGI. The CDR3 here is CASSNPGTAEFF. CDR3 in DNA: TGTGCCAGCAGTAACCCCGGGACAGCGGAGTTCTTC.

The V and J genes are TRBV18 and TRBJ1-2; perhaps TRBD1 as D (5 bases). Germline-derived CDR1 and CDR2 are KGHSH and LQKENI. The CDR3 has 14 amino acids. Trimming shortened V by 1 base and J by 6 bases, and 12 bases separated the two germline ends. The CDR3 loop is CASSPRSGTDGYTF. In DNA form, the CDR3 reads TGTGCCAGCTCACCACGGTCGGGGACCGATGGCTACACCTTC.

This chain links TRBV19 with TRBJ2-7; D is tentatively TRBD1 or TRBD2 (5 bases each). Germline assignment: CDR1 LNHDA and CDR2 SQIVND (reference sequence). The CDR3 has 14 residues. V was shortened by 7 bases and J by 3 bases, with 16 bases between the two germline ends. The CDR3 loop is CASNLPGTFYEQYF. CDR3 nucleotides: TGTGCCAGTAACCTCCCCGGGACGTTCTACGAGCAGTACTTC. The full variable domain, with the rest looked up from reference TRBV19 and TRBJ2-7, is DGGITQSPKYLFRKEGQNVTLSCEQNLNHDAMYWYRQDPGQGLRLIYYSQIVNDFQKGDIAEGYSVSREKKESFPLTVTSAQKNPTAFYLCASNLPGTFYEQYFGPGTRLTVT.

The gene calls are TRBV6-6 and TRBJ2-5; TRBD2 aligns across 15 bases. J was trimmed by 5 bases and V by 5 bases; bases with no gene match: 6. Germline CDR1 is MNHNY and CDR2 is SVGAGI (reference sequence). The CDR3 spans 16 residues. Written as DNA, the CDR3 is TGTGCCAGCAGTCTCGGACTAGCGGGAGGGGGGGAGACCCAGTACTTC. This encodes CASSLGLAGGGETQYF.

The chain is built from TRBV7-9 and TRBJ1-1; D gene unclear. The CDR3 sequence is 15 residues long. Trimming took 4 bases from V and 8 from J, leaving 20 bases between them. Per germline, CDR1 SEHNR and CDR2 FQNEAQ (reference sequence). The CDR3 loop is CASSSGYGTAAEAFF. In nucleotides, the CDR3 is TGTGCCAGCAGCTCGGGTTACGGCACCGCCGCCGAAGCTTTCTTT.

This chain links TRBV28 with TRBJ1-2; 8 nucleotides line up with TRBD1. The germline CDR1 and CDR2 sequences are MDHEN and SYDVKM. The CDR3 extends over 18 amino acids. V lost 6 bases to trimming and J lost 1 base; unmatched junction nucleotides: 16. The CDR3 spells CASSSFTGGVKINYGYTF. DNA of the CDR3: TGTGCCAGCAGCTCGTTTACAGGGGGAGTAAAGATTAACTATGGCTACACCTTC.

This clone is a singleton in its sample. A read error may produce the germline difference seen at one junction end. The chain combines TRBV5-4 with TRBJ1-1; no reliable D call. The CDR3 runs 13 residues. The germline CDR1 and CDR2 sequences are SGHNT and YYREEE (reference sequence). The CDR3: CAGSLDKNTEAFF. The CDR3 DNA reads TGTGCCGGCAGCTTAGACAAGAACACTGAAGCTTTCTTT.

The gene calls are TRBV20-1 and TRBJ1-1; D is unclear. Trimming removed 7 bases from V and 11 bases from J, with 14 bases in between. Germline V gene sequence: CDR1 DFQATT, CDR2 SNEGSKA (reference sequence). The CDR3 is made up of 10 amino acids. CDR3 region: CSVRALGAFF. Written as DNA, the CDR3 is TGCAGTGTCCGGGCCCTCGGGGCTTTCTTT.

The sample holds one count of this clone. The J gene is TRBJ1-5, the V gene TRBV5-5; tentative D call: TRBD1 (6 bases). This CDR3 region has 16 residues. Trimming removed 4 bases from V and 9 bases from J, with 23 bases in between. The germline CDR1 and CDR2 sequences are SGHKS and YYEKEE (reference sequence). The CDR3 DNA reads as TGTGCCAGCAGCCAAAGACCGACAGGCTTAGGGACGCCCCAGCATTTT. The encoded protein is CASSQRPTGLGTPQHF.

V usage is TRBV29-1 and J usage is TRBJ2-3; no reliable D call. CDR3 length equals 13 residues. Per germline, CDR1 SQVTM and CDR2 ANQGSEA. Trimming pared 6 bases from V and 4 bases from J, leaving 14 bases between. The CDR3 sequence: CSVAGRTADTQYF. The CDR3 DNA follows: TGCAGCGTCGCCGGACGGACGGCAGATACGCAGTATTTT.

CDR3 residues: CASSLAPEATQYF. CDR3 sequence (DNA): TGTGCCAGCAGCTTAGCTCCCGAGGCTACGCAGTATTTT. The V call is TRBV7-9, the J call TRBJ2-3; no reliable D call. CDR1 is SEHNR, CDR2 FQNEAQ, per germline (reference sequence). This CDR3 has 13 amino acids. Trimming removed 0 bases from V and 8 bases from J, with 9 bases in between.

CDR3 sequence reads: CASSLTSGGYNEQFF. The CDR3 coding sequence is TGTGCCAGCAGCCTAACTAGCGGGGGCTACAATGAGCAGTTCTTC. The chain joins TRBV5-6 to TRBJ2-1; 11 bases are shared with TRBD2. CDR3 length equals 15 residues. Trimming cost V 4 bases and J 3 bases; bases outside gene matches: 3. The germline gives CDR1 SGHDT, CDR2 YYEEEE.

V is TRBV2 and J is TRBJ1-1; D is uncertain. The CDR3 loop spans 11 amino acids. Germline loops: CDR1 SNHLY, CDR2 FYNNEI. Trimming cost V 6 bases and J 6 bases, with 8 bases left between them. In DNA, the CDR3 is TGTGCCAGCAGGTCAGTGGCTGAAGCTTTCTTT. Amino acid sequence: CASRSVAEAFF.

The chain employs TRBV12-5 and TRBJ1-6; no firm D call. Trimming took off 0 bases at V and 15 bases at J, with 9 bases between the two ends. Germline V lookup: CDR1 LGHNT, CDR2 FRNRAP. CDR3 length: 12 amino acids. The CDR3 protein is CASGLVPFGLHF. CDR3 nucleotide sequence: TGTGCTAGTGGTTTGGTACCCTTTGGCCTCCACTTT.

CDR3 sequence reads: CASSFGNSYNSPLHF. The CDR3 region has the DNA TGCGCCAGCAGCTTTGGGAATTCCTATAATTCACCCCTCCACTTT. The chain is built from TRBV5-1 and TRBJ1-6; D uncertain. Germline CDR1 is SGHRS and CDR2 is YFSETQ. With 2 bases removed from V and 1 base from J, the gap between germline ends came to 7 bases. This CDR3 spans 15 amino acids. Full variable domain (missing parts from reference TRBV5-1 and TRBJ1-6): KAGVTQTPRYLIKTRGQQVTLSCSPISGHRSVSWYQQTPGQGLQFLFEYFSETQRNKGNFPGRFSGRQFSNSRSEMNVSTLELGDSALYLCASSFGNSYNSPLHFGNGTRLTVT.

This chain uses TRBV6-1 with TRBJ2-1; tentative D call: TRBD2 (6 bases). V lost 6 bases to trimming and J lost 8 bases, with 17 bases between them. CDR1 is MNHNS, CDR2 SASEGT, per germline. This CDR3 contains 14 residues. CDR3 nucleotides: TGTGCCAGCAGGTTGGGGGGAGCGGGCTATGAGCAGTTCTTC. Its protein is CASRLGGAGYEQFF.

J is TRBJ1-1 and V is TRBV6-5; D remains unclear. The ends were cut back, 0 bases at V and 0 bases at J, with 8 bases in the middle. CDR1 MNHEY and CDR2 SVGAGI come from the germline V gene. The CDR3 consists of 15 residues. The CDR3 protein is CASSYSGSLNTEAFF. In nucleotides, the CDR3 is TGTGCCAGCAGTTACTCAGGGTCCTTGAACACTGAAGCTTTCTTT.

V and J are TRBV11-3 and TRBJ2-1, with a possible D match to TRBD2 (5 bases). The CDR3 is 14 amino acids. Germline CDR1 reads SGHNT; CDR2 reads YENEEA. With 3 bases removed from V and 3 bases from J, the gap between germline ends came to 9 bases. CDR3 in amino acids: CASSFNSVYNEQFF. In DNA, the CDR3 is TGTGCCAGCAGCTTTAATAGCGTCTACAATGAGCAGTTCTTC.

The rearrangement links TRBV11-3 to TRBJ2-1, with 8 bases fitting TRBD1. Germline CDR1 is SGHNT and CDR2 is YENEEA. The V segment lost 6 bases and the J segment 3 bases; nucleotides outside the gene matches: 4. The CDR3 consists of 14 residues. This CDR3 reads CASSGQGGYNEQFF. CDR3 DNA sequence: TGTGCCAGCAGTGGACAGGGTGGCTACAATGAGCAGTTCTTC.

CDR3 in DNA: TGTGCCAGCAGTTTCTCTAACAGGGACTACACCTTC. Its protein product is CASSFSNRDYTF. J is TRBJ1-2 and V is TRBV28; perhaps TRBD1 as D (6 bases). Looked up from germline, CDR1 is MDHEN and CDR2 is SYDVKM. V was cut by 3 bases and J by 10 bases, with 12 bases left in between. The CDR3 sequence is 12 residues long.

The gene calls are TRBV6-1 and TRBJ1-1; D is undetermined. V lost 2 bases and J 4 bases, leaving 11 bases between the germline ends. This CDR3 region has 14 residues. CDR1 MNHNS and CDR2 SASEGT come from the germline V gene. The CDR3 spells CASSEIGDGTEAFF. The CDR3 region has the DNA TGTGCCAGCAGTGAAATTGGGGATGGCACTGAAGCTTTCTTT.

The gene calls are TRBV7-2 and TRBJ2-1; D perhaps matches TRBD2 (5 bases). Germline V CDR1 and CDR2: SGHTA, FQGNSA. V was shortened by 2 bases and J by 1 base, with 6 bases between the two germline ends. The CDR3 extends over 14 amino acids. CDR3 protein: CASSLRESYNEQFF. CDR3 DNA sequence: TGTGCCAGCAGCTTAAGGGAGTCCTACAATGAGCAGTTCTTC.

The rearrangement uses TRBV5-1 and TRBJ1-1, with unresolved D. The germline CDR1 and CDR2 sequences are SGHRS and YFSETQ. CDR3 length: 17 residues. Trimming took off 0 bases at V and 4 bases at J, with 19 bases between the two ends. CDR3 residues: CASSLASGSGSGTEAFF. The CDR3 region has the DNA TGCGCCAGCAGCTTGGCCTCTGGGTCCGGGAGCGGCACTGAAGCTTTCTTT.

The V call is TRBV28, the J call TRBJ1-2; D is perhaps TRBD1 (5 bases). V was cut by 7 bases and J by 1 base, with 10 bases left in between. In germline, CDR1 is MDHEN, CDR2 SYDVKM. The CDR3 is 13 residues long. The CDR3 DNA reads TGTGCCAGCATCCGGGACGTTAACTATGGCTACACCTTC. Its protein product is CASIRDVNYGYTF.

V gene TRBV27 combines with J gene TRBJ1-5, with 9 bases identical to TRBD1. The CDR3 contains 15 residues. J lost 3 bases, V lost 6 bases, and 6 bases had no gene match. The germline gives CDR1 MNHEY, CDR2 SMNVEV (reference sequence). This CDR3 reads CASSSDRGYNQPQHF. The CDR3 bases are TGTGCCAGCAGCTCCGACAGGGGGTACAATCAGCCCCAGCATTTT.

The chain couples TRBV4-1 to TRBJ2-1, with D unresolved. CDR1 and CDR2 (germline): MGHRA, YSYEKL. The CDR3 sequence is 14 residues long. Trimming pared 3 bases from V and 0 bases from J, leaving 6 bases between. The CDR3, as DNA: TGCGCCAGCAGCCAGTTAGGCTCCTACAATGAGCAGTTCTTC. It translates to CASSQLGSYNEQFF.

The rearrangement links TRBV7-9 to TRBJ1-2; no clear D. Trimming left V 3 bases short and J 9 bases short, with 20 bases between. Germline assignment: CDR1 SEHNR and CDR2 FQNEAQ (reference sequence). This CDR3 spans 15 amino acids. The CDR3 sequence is CASSFSRWGLTSYTF. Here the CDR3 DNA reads TGTGCCAGCAGCTTCTCAAGGTGGGGTCTAACGAGCTACACCTTC.

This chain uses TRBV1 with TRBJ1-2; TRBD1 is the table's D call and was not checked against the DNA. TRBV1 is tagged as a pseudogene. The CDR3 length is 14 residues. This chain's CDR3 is CTSSQLHSNYGYTF. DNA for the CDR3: TGCACCAGCAGTCAACTCCACAGTAACTATGGCTACACCTTC.

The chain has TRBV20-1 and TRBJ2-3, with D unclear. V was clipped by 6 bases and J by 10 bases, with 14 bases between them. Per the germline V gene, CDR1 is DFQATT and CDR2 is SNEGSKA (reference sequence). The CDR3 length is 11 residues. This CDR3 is CSARTAIAQYF. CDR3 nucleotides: TGCAGTGCCAGGACCGCCATCGCGCAGTATTTT.